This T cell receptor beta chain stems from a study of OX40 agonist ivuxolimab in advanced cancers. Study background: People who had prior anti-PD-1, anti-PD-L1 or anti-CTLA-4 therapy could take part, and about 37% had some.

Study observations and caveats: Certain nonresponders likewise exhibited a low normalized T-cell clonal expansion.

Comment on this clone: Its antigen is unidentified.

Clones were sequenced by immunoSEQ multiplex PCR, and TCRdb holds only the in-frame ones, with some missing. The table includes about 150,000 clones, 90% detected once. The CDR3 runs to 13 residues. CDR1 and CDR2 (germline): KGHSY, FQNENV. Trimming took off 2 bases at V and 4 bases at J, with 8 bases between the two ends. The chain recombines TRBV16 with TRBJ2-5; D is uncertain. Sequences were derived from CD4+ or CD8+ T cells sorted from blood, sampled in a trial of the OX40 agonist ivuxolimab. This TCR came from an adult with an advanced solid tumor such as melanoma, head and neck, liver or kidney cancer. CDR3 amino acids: CASSQREPETQYF. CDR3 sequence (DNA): TGTGCCAGCAGCCAAAGAGAGCCAGAGACCCAGTACTTC.